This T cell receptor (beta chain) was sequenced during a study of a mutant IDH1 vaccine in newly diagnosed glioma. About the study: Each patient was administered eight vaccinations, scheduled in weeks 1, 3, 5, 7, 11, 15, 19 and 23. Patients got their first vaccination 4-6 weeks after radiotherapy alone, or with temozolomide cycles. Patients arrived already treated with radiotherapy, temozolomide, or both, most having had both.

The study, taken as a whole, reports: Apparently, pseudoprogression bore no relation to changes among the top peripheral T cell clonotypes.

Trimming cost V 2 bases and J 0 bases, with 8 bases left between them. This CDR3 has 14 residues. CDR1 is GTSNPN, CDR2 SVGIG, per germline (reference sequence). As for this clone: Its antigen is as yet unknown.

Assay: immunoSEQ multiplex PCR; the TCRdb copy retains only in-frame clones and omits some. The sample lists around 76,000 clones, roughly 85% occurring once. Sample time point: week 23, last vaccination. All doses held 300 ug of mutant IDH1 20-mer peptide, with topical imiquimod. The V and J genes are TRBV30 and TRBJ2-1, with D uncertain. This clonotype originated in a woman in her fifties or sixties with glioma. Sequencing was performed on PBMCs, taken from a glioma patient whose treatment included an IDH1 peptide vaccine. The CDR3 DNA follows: TGTGCCTGGAGTTTGGCGAGCTCCTACAATGAGCAGTTCTTC. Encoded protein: CAWSLASSYNEQFF.